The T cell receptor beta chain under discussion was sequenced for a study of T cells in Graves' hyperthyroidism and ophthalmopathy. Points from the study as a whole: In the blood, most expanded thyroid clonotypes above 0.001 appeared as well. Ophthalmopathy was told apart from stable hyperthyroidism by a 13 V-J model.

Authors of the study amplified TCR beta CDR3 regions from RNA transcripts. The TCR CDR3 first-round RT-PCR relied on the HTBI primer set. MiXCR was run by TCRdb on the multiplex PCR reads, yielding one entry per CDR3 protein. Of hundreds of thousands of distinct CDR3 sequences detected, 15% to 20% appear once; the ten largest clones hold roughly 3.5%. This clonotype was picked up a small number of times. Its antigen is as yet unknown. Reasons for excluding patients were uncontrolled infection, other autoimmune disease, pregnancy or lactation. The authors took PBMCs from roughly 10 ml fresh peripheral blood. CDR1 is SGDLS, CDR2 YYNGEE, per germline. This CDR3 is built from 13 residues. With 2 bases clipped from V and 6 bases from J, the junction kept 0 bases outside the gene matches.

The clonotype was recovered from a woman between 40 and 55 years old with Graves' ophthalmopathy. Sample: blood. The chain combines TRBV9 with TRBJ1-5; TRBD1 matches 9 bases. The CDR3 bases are TGTGCCAGCAGCGTGGGACAGGGTCAGCCCCAGCATTTT. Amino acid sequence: CASSVGQGQPQHF.